The 31 T cell receptor beta chains below come from one sample, sequenced in a study of blood T cell repertoires in COVID-19. Method: immunoSEQ multiplex PCR; TCRdb's copy keeps in-frame clones and lacks some. The profile shows about 230,000 clones, 85% to 90% of them singletons. Sequenced sample: PBMCs or T cells enriched from blood (not recorded which). The receptors derive from a woman aged 30 to 39 with acute COVID-19.

This chain uses TRBV6-1 with TRBJ1-2; TRBD1 might be the D (5 bases). The CDR3 runs to 16 residues. Germline values: CDR1 MNHNS, CDR2 SASEGT. Between the trimmed V and J ends, which lost 2 bases and 3 bases, there was a span of 16 bases. CDR3 loop: CASSERSRGADYGYTF. The CDR3 nucleotides are TGTGCCAGCAGTGAAAGGTCTAGGGGCGCTGACTATGGCTACACCTTC.

The V call is TRBV14, the J call TRBJ2-1; a possible D gene is TRBD2 (5 bases). Per germline, CDR1 SGHDN and CDR2 FVKESK. V gave up 4 bases and J gave up 0 bases, with 13 bases separating them. The CDR3 sequence is 16 residues long. CDR3 DNA: TGTGCCAGCAGCCTTCAAAAGCGGAGCTCCTACAATGAGCAGTTCTTC. This sequence encodes CASSLQKRSSYNEQFF.

This chain joins TRBV2 and TRBJ1-5; tentatively, D is TRBD1 (6 bases). Germline-derived CDR1 and CDR2 are SNHLY and FYNNEI. V lost 5 bases, J lost 2 bases, and 13 bases lay in between. There are 15 residues in the CDR3. Written as DNA, the CDR3 is TGTGCCAGCAGTTCGGAGGGGGGGGGCAATCAGCCCCAGCATTTT. It is translated as CASSSEGGGNQPQHF.

The V gene is TRBV5-1, the J gene TRBJ2-5; 14 bases align to TRBD2. This CDR3 is built from 17 residues. V dropped 4 bases and J dropped 0; count of bases not matched to a gene: 5. Germline V CDR1 and CDR2: SGHRS, YFSETQ. CDR3 DNA: TGCGCCAGCAGCCCGGGGACTAGCGGGGGCCACCAAGAGACCCAGTACTTC. Encoded protein: CASSPGTSGGHQETQYF.

V gene TRBV28 combines with J gene TRBJ1-5, with D tentatively TRBD1 (5 bases). V lost 8 bases, J lost 1 base, and 12 bases lay in between. The germline CDR1 and CDR2 sequences are MDHEN and SYDVKM. This CDR3 is 14 amino acids long. The CDR3 is CASWGTKSNQPQHF. The DNA for the CDR3 is TGTGCCAGCTGGGGCACTAAGAGCAATCAGCCCCAGCATTTT.

The chain combines TRBV3-1 (or the pseudogene TRBV3-2) with TRBJ2-2, with D perhaps matching TRBD2 (5 bases). The CDR3 runs 15 residues. Trimming removed 2 bases at V and 5 bases at J, with 12 bases between. Germline CDR1 reads LGHDT; CDR2 reads YNNKEL (reference sequence). The CDR3 here is CASSQTEARTGELFF. CDR3 bases: TGTGCCAGCAGCCAAACGGAGGCTAGGACCGGGGAGCTGTTTTTT.

The V gene is TRBV10-1, the J gene TRBJ2-1; 9 bases agree with TRBD2. Trimming at V came to 0 bases and at J to 8 bases, leaving 5 bases not matched to a gene. The germline gives CDR1 WNHNN, CDR2 SYGVQD (reference sequence). The CDR3 has 15 amino acids. CDR3 amino acids: CASSESGLARDEQFF. CDR3 sequence (DNA): TGCGCCAGCAGTGAGTCCGGACTAGCGAGAGATGAGCAGTTCTTC.

This clone was seen a few times. V is TRBV27 and J is TRBJ1-1, with D tentatively TRBD1 (5 bases). CDR3 length: 15 amino acids. Trimming shortened V by 5 bases and J by 0 bases, and 13 bases separated the two germline ends. CDR1 and CDR2 (germline): MNHEY, SMNVEV (reference sequence). The CDR3 sequence is CASSKWGGMNTEAFF. DNA of the CDR3: TGTGCCAGCAGTAAGTGGGGGGGAATGAACACTGAAGCTTTCTTT.

The chain carries TRBV4-3 and TRBJ2-1, with 7 bases identical to TRBD1. This CDR3 region has 13 residues. Trimming at V came to 4 bases and at J to 6 bases, leaving 3 bases not matched to a gene. The germline V gene has CDR1 LGHNA and CDR2 YSLEER. The CDR3 coding sequence is TGCGCCAGCAGCCTTGACAGGGCCAATGAGCAGTTCTTC. Protein: CASSLDRANEQFF.

The gene calls are TRBV11-2 and TRBJ1-2, with D perhaps matching TRBD1 (6 bases). V shed 2 bases and J shed 7 bases, with 14 bases lying between them. The germline gives CDR1 SGHAT, CDR2 FQNNGV. The CDR3 extends over 14 amino acids. In DNA form, the CDR3 reads TGTGCCAGCAGCTTATCTTTACAGGGTTCTGGCTACACCTTC. It yields the protein CASSLSLQGSGYTF.

This chain connects TRBV18 to TRBJ2-3, with D unresolved. The CDR3 extends over 14 amino acids. Germline values: CDR1 KGHSH, CDR2 LQKENI. The V and J ends lost 2 bases and 4 bases respectively, with 10 bases between them. The CDR3 protein is CASSPFGGADTQYF. The CDR3, as DNA: TGTGCCAGCTCACCATTTGGTGGAGCAGATACGCAGTATTTT.

The gene calls are TRBV4-1 and TRBJ2-7; D is ambiguous. Trimming removed 3 bases at V and 3 bases at J, with 9 bases between. Germline V gene sequence: CDR1 MGHRA, CDR2 YSYEKL. The CDR3 consists of 13 residues. Written as DNA, the CDR3 is TGCGCCAGCAGCCAGCGTTCTTACTACGAGCAGTACTTC. Translated, it gives CASSQRSYYEQYF.

The CDR3 region is CASSYSDRVDTEAFF. The CDR3 DNA follows: TGTGCCAGCAGTTACTCGGACAGGGTGGACACTGAAGCTTTCTTT. V and J are TRBV6-5 and TRBJ1-1; 8 bases fit TRBD1. Germline loops: CDR1 MNHEY, CDR2 SVGAGI. Trimming took 0 bases from V and 3 from J; bases not matched to a gene: 3. The CDR3 contains 15 residues.

V gene TRBV28 combines with J gene TRBJ1-1; D is unclear. The ends were cut back, 3 bases at V and 8 bases at J, with 10 bases in the middle. The CDR3 contains 12 residues. Per the germline V gene, CDR1 is MDHEN and CDR2 is SYDVKM. The CDR3 here is CASSFSAQEAFF. CDR3 nucleotides: TGTGCCAGCAGTTTTTCTGCACAAGAAGCTTTCTTT.

V gene TRBV12-5 combines with J gene TRBJ2-7; tentative D call: TRBD2 (7 bases). Germline V gives CDR1 LGHNT, CDR2 FRNRAP. This CDR3 is built from 16 residues. The germline V and J ends were trimmed by 6 bases and 0 bases, with 18 bases remaining between them. The CDR3 reads CASGDTSGGLSYEQYF. In nucleotides, the CDR3 is TGTGCTAGTGGAGATACCTCGGGGGGCCTCTCCTACGAGCAGTACTTC.

The CDR3 bases are TGTGCCAGCAGTGGTCCCGGGACAGGGATCTACGAGCAGTACTTC. Translating gives CASSGPGTGIYEQYF. The V call is TRBV27, the J call TRBJ2-7, with 9 bases that match TRBD1. There are 15 residues in the CDR3. Germline CDR1 and CDR2: MNHEY and SMNVEV (reference sequence). V was clipped by 5 bases and J by 3 bases; unmatched bases: 8.

This clone was seen only once. The rearrangement links TRBV10-3 to TRBJ1-2; 9 positions agree with TRBD1. Looked up from germline, CDR1 is ENHRY and CDR2 is SYGVKD. The CDR3 covers 13 residues. The V gene end was trimmed by 3 bases and the J gene end by 8 bases; junction bases not matched to a gene: 4. CDR3 DNA: TGTGCCATCAGTGAACAGGGGGCGCGAGGCTACACCTTC. This sequence encodes CAISEQGARGYTF.

The chain has TRBV5-4 and TRBJ1-2; perhaps TRBD1 as D (6 bases). Trimming took 4 bases from V and 0 from J, leaving 16 bases between them. The CDR3 consists of 16 residues. Germline CDR1 reads SGHNT; CDR2 reads YYREEE (reference sequence). CDR3 region: CASSGGGHRANYGYTF. CDR3 bases: TGTGCCAGCAGCGGGGGGGGACACCGAGCTAACTATGGCTACACCTTC. The complete variable domain, with remaining parts taken from reference TRBV5-4 and TRBJ1-2, reads ETGVTQSPTHLIKTRGQQVTLRCSSQSGHNTVSWYQQALGQGPQFIFQYYREEENGRGNFPPRFSGLQFPNYSSELNVNALELDDSALYLCASSGGGHRANYGYTFGSGTRLTVV.

Only one count was recorded for this clone. The gene calls are TRBV4-1 and TRBJ1-1, with D possibly TRBD1 on 5 matching bases. Germline CDR1 MGHRA, CDR2 YSYEKL. V lost 2 bases, J lost 3 bases, and 10 bases lay in between. The CDR3 loop spans 14 amino acids. CDR3 nucleotide sequence: TGCGCCAGCAGCCAAACGACGGGGGACACTGAAGCTTTCTTT. The encoded protein is CASSQTTGDTEAFF.

The chain combines TRBV7-3 with TRBJ2-2; TRBD1 might be the D (5 bases). Germline values: CDR1 SGHTA, CDR2 FQGTGA. Deletions cut 7 bases from V and 5 bases from J, with 17 bases between. This CDR3 comprises 15 residues. In DNA, the CDR3 is TGTGCCAGCACCAAAAGTACAGGAGTTACCGGGGAGCTGTTTTTT. Its protein product is CASTKSTGVTGELFF.

V usage is TRBV9 and J usage is TRBJ2-1; 11 nucleotides align to TRBD2. J gave up 10 bases and V 1 base, and 7 bases lay outside the gene matches. In germline, CDR1 is SGDLS, CDR2 YYNGEE. The CDR3 is 15 amino acids. This CDR3 reads CASSVIAGGPYEQFF. CDR3 nucleotide sequence: TGTGCCAGCAGCGTAATAGCGGGGGGGCCGTACGAGCAGTTCTTC.

The chain recombines TRBV4-1 with TRBJ2-3, with 12 bases lining up with TRBD2. CDR1 is MGHRA, CDR2 YSYEKL, per germline. V lost 1 base and J lost 4; bases outside the gene matches: 9. This CDR3 comprises 18 residues. In nucleotides, the CDR3 is TGCGCCAGCAGCCAAGCCCGACTAGCGGGGGAGGACGCAGATACGCAGTATTTT. It codes for CASSQARLAGEDADTQYF.

This chain joins TRBV2 and TRBJ2-1, with TRBD2 matching over 11 bases. Germline-derived CDR1 and CDR2 are SNHLY and FYNNEI. J gave up 1 base and V 6 bases, and 2 bases lay outside the gene matches. The CDR3 is 15 residues long. CDR3 in DNA: TGTGCCAGCAGCACTAGCGGGGGTTCCTACAATGAGCAGTTCTTC. Translation: CASSTSGGSYNEQFF.

The chain is built from TRBV2 and TRBJ2-7, with D maybe TRBD1 (6 bases). The germline V and J ends were trimmed by 4 bases and 6 bases, with 13 bases remaining between them. Germline CDR1 reads SNHLY; CDR2 reads FYNNEI. The CDR3 consists of 13 residues. The CDR3 DNA reads TGTGCCAGCAGTGTGGGGGCGCCGGGCGAGCAGTACTTC. This translates into CASSVGAPGEQYF.

This sequence joins TRBV30 and TRBJ1-5, with D perhaps TRBD1 (5 bases). V was shortened by 1 base and J by 2 bases, with 6 bases between the two germline ends. The V gene's germline CDR1 is GTSNPN and CDR2 SVGIG (reference sequence). The CDR3 spans 13 residues. The CDR3 DNA reads TGTGCCTGGAGTGCGGGGGGCAATCAGCCCCAGCATTTT. Its translation: CAWSAGGNQPQHF.

The V call is TRBV5-4, the J call TRBJ1-1; 9 bases map to TRBD1. The J segment lost 0 bases and the V segment lost 4 bases, leaving 10 bases of the junction unmatched. The CDR3 consists of 17 residues. Germline V lookup: CDR1 SGHNT, CDR2 YYREEE (reference sequence). The CDR3 sequence is CASSRGQGGKMNTEAFF. In DNA, the CDR3 is TGTGCCAGCAGCCGGGGACAGGGAGGGAAGATGAACACTGAAGCTTTCTTT.

The chain uses TRBV6-6 and TRBJ2-5; 10 bases are a match to TRBD1. After removal of 5 bases from V and 5 bases from J, the junction contained 5 bases not matched to a gene. The germline CDR1 and CDR2 sequences are MNHNY and SVGAGI (reference sequence). The CDR3 length is 14 residues. CDR3 region: CASSNRDRGETQYF. CDR3 nucleotides: TGTGCCAGCAGTAACCGGGACAGGGGCGAGACCCAGTACTTC.

This rearrangement joins TRBV27 to TRBJ1-1; a possible D gene is TRBD1 (6 bases). With 8 bases removed from V and 0 bases from J, the gap between germline ends came to 13 bases. Germline-derived CDR1 and CDR2 are MNHEY and SMNVEV (reference sequence). CDR3 size: 14 residues. In nucleotides, the CDR3 is TGTGCCAGCGGAATACAGGGAGTGAACACTGAAGCTTTCTTT. Translation gives CASGIQGVNTEAFF.

This CDR3 is CASSAGTGVLGTEAFF. The CDR3 nucleotides read TGTGCCAGCAGCGCCGGGACAGGGGTTTTAGGCACTGAAGCTTTCTTT. This chain links TRBV7-6 with TRBJ1-1; 10 nucleotides match TRBD1. Germline V CDR1 and CDR2: SGHVS, FNYEAQ. The CDR3 is 16 amino acids. The V and J ends lost 5 bases and 4 bases, in that order; junction bases with no gene match: 10. The entire variable domain, with the rest obtained from reference TRBV7-6 and TRBJ1-1, is as follows: GAGVSQSPRYKVTKRGQDVALRCDPISGHVSLYWYRQALGQGPEFLTYFNYEAQQDKSGLPNDRFSAERPEGSISTLTIQRTEQRDSAMYRCASSAGTGVLGTEAFFGQGTRLTVV.

This chain links TRBV19 with TRBJ2-5; 7 positions match TRBD1. The CDR3 loop spans 14 amino acids. Per the germline V gene, CDR1 is LNHDA and CDR2 is SQIVND (reference sequence). The trim removed 6 bases at V and 5 bases at J, leaving 9 bases unmatched. The CDR3 nucleotides read TGTGCCAGTAGCGCCCTGGACAGGAGGGAGACCCAGTACTTC. Its translation is CASSALDRRETQYF.

Here the CDR3 reads CASSPLGQGLVTGELFF. The CDR3 coding sequence is TGTGCCAGCTCCCCCTTAGGACAGGGGTTGGTTACCGGGGAGCTGTTTTTT. This chain connects TRBV27 to TRBJ2-2; 9 bases align to TRBD1. The germline gives CDR1 MNHEY, CDR2 SMNVEV (reference sequence). This CDR3 is built from 17 residues. With 8 bases clipped from V and 5 bases from J, the junction kept 15 bases outside the gene matches.